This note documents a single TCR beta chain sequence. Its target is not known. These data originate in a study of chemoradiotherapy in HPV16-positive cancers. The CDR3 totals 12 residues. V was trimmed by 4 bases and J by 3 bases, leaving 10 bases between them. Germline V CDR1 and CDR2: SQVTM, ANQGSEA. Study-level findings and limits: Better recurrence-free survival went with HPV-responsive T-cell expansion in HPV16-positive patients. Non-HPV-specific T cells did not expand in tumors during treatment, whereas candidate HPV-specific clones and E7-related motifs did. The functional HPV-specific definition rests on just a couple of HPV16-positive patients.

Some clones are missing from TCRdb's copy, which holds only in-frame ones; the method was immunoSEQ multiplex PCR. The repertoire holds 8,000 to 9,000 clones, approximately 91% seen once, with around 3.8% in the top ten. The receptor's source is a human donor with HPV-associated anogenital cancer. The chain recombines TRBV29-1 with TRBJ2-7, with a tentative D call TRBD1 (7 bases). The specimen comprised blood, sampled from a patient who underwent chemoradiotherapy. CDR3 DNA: TGCAGCGTTGGCGGGACAGTCTACGAGCAGTACTTC. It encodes CSVGGTVYEQYF.